Listed below are T cell receptor beta chains from one sample, sequenced in a study of cytomegalovirus exposure and HLA in healthy donors. The table came from immunoSEQ multiplex PCR; TCRdb's copy has only in-frame clones and leaves some out. The table shows around 160,000 clones, with roughly 70% occurring only once. Sequenced sample: PBMCs. The source is a woman between 40 and 50 years old in good health and CMV-seropositive. The CDR3 runs from the conserved cysteine through the conserved F or W. The D gene is left open where the match is weak. Clone size is shown for a subset of rows, as once, few, many or a class of expanded clone.

TRBV7-9	TRBJ1-1	.	.	CASSRGQTNTEAFF	TGTGCCAGCAGCCGCGGTCAGACGAACACTGAAGCTTTCTTT
TRBV29-1	TRBJ2-3	.	.	CSVAWGVTTDTQYF	TGCAGCGTCGCGTGGGGAGTTACCACAGATACGCAGTATTTT
TRBV7-6	TRBJ1-4	.	.	CASHDGTNEKLFF	TGTGCCAGCCATGACGGGACAAATGAAAAACTGTTTTTT
TRBV27	TRBJ2-6	TRBD2	.	CASSIRTSGSGANVLTF	TGTGCCAGCAGTATTCGGACTAGCGGCTCTGGGGCCAACGTCCTGACTTTC
TRBV5-1	TRBJ2-3	TRBD2	.	CASSEAGGGTDTQYF	TGCGCCAGCAGCGAAGCGGGGGGCGGCACAGATACGCAGTATTTT
TRBV19	TRBJ2-3	.	.	CASSIDRRQMVDTQYF	TGTGCCAGTAGTATAGATCGACGACAGATGGTAGATACGCAGTATTTT
TRBV19	TRBJ2-5	.	.	CASSITAGHQETQYF	TGTGCCAGTAGTATTACTGCAGGCCACCAAGAGACCCAGTACTTC
TRBV28	TRBJ2-7	.	once	CASSPRRGLDYEQYF	TGTGCCAGCAGTCCTAGACGAGGGCTGGACTACGAGCAGTACTTC
TRBV6-5	TRBJ2-2	.	.	CASRGAGVAGELFF	TGTGCCAGCAGGGGGGCAGGGGTGGCCGGGGAGCTGTTTTTT
TRBV4-3	TRBJ1-2	.	.	CASSQDRYRAYGYTF	TGCGCCAGCAGCCAAGACCGTTACAGGGCCTATGGCTACACCTTC
TRBV10-3	TRBJ2-2	TRBD2	.	CAVLHLGASGTNTGELFF	TGTGCCGTGTTACACTTAGGGGCTAGCGGGACGAACACCGGGGAGCTGTTTTTT
TRBV14	TRBJ2-7	TRBD2	.	CASSQDGTGEGPYEQYF	TGTGCCAGCAGCCAAGATGGGACGGGGGAGGGCCCCTACGAGCAGTACTTC
TRBV28	TRBJ2-3	TRBD2	.	CASSLPGGITDTQYF	TGTGCCAGCAGTTTACCGGGAGGGATCACAGATACGCAGTATTTT
TRBV18	TRBJ2-7	.	.	CASSPSQGYEQYF	TGTGCCAGCTCACCTTCACAGGGCTACGAGCAGTACTTC
TRBV7-3	TRBJ2-7	.	.	CASSLGAGDEQYF	TGTGCCAGCAGCTTAGGGGCAGGGGACGAGCAGTACTTC
TRBV6-5	TRBJ2-5	TRBD1	.	CASRHRTGVTQYF	TGTGCCAGCAGGCACCGGACAGGAGTGACCCAGTACTTC
TRBV7-8	TRBJ2-2	.	.	CASSLGAGRTGELFF	TGTGCCAGCAGCTTAGGTGCAGGGAGGACCGGGGAGCTGTTTTTT
TRBV5-1	TRBJ2-7	TRBD1	.	CASTWTGLDEQYF	TGCGCCAGCACCTGGACAGGGTTGGACGAGCAGTACTTC
TRBV6-5	TRBJ1-6	TRBD1	.	CASSYSGTAYNSPLHF	TGTGCCAGCAGTTACTCTGGGACAGCCTATAATTCACCCCTCCACTTT
TRBV7-9	TRBJ2-5	TRBD2	once	CASSPPGLAGETQYF	TGTGCCAGCAGCCCACCGGGACTAGCGGGAGAGACCCAGTACTTC
TRBV5-1	TRBJ1-1	.	few	CASRSYENTEAFF	TGCGCCAGCAGAAGCTACGAGAACACTGAAGCTTTCTTT
TRBV18	TRBJ2-7	.	.	CASSPSGAGEQYF	TGTGCCAGCTCACCGTCCGGAGCGGGCGAGCAGTACTTC
TRBV28	TRBJ2-1	.	.	CASSSPSVDEQFF	TGTGCCAGCAGCTCACCTAGCGTGGATGAGCAGTTCTTC
TRBV10-3	TRBJ2-3	.	.	CAISDVLGADTQYF	TGTGCCATCAGTGATGTCTTAGGAGCAGATACGCAGTATTTT
TRBV29-1	TRBJ2-5	.	.	CSVVWAQETQYF	TGCAGCGTTGTTTGGGCGCAAGAGACCCAGTACTTC
TRBV19	TRBJ1-5	.	.	CASYMVGGSNQPQHF	TGTGCCAGTTATATGGTCGGGGGAAGCAATCAGCCCCAGCATTTT
TRBV7-2	TRBJ1-1	.	.	CASSLGGGGPLGTEAFF	TGTGCCAGCAGCTTAGGGGGCGGGGGTCCCCTTGGCACTGAAGCTTTCTTT
TRBV4-3	TRBJ2-7	TRBD1	.	CASSQDRGTASSYEQYF	TGCGCCAGCAGCCAAGATAGGGGGACAGCTAGCTCCTACGAGCAGTACTTC
TRBV18	TRBJ2-6	.	.	CASSPAGANVLTF	TGTGCCAGCTCACCAGCGGGGGCCAACGTCCTGACTTTC
TRBV21-1	TRBJ2-7	.	.	CASSPERQNSYEQYF	TGTGCCAGCAGCCCTGAGAGACAGAATTCCTACGAGCAGTACTTC
TRBV6-6	TRBJ2-7	.	.	CASSLTVTSYEQYF	TGTGCCAGCAGCCTGACAGTTACCTCCTACGAGCAGTACTTC
TRBV10-1	TRBJ1-5	.	.	CASDPVRFNQPQHF	TGCGCCAGCGATCCAGTCAGATTCAATCAGCCCCAGCATTTT
TRBV28	TRBJ1-2	.	.	CASISGRVTGYTF	TGTGCCAGCATCTCCGGTCGGGTTACTGGCTACACCTTC
TRBV6-1	TRBJ2-2	.	.	CASSERRGGTGELFF	TGTGCCAGCAGTGAACGTAGGGGAGGCACCGGGGAGCTGTTTTTT
TRBV6-6	TRBJ1-4	.	few	CASSYAQGGGEKLFF	TGTGCCAGCAGTTACGCCCAGGGAGGAGGAGAAAAACTGTTTTTT
TRBV18	TRBJ1-2	TRBD1	.	CASSPLGTEANYGYTF	TGTGCCAGCTCACCTCTCGGGACAGAAGCTAACTATGGCTACACCTTC
TRBV5-4	TRBJ2-7	TRBD1	once	CASRGWGQTYEQYF	TGTGCCAGCAGGGGGTGGGGACAGACCTACGAGCAGTACTTC
TRBV28	TRBJ1-1	TRBD1	.	CASSLSGQGGLEAFF	TGTGCCAGCAGTTTATCGGGTCAGGGGGGACTTGAAGCTTTCTTT
TRBV5-4	TRBJ2-1	TRBD2	once	CASSIRGDPLRINEQFF	TGTGCCAGCAGCATCCGGGGGGACCCCCTACGTATCAATGAGCAGTTCTTC
TRBV2	TRBJ2-7	TRBD2	few	CASSGLAENYEQYF	TGTGCCAGCAGTGGTCTAGCGGAGAACTACGAGCAGTACTTC
TRBV7-2	TRBJ2-4	TRBD2	.	CASSLDLAREDQGNIQYF	TGTGCCAGCAGCTTAGATCTGGCGCGGGAGGACCAGGGAAACATTCAGTACTTC
TRBV7-2	TRBJ2-1	.	.	CASSLDGLPYNEQFF	TGTGCCAGCAGCTTGGACGGACTCCCCTACAATGAGCAGTTCTTC
TRBV5-4	TRBJ2-7	.	.	CASSLSAGPGAEQYF	TGTGCCAGCAGCTTGTCCGCGGGACCCGGAGCGGAGCAGTACTTC
TRBV7-2	TRBJ2-7	TRBD2	few	CASSLVSGVSYEQYF	TGTGCCAGCAGCTTAGTTAGCGGGGTTTCCTACGAGCAGTACTTC